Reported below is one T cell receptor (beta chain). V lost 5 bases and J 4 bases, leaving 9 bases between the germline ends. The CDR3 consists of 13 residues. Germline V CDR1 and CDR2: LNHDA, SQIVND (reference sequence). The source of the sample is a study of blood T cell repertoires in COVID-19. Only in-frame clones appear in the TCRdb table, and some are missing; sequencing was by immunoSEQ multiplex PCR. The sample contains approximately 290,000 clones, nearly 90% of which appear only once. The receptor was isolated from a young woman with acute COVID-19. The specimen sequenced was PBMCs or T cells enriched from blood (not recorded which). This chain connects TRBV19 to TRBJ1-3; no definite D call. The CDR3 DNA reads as TGTGCCAGTAGTCTTCGTAGCGGAAACACCATATATTTT. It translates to CASSLRSGNTIYF. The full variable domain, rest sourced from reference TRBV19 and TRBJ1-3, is DGGITQSPKYLFRKEGQNVTLSCEQNLNHDAMYWYRQDPGQGLRLIYYSQIVNDFQKGDIAEGYSVSREKKESFPLTVTSAQKNPTAFYLCASSLRSGNTIYFGEGSWLTVV.